In its sample, the clone carrying this T cell receptor (beta chain) was seen many times. The antigen is not known. The data derive from a study of T-cell reconstitution after alpha-beta-depleted transplantation in children. Study-wide results and caveats: Reportedly, roughly two months post-transplant, alpha-beta T cells arose from several hundred expanded graft clones. A year post-transplant, T-cell counts and diversity derived mostly from newly produced T cells. Surviving thymic progenitors and recipient T cells were the source of high TCRbeta diversity at day 60 in some patients.

Preparing the TCRbeta library involved the use of unique molecular identifiers. TCRdb re-analysed the PCR reads in MiXCR, keeping a single row per CDR3 protein. The sample records 250,000 to 300,000 distinct CDR3 sequences, approximately 10% being singletons. The receptor comes from a male patient aged 2 to 10 who had a stem cell transplant for chronic granulomatous disease, so the T cells may come from the graft donor. The sample consisted of peripheral blood, taken 180 days after TCRalphabeta/CD19-depleted stem cell transplant.

Written as DNA, the CDR3 is TGTGCCAGCAGAGGAAAAGGGGGCCCCACAGATACGCAGTATTTT. Residues: CASRGKGGPTDTQYF. This rearrangement joins TRBV12-3 or TRBV12-4 to TRBJ2-3, with TRBD1 identical over 7 bases. This CDR3 is built from 15 residues. J was trimmed by 2 bases and V by 6 bases; bases with no gene match: 8.